These 28 T cell receptor beta chains were sequenced from one sample in a study of cytomegalovirus exposure and HLA in healthy donors. The PCR was carried out with 60 Vbeta primers and 13 Jbeta primers. TCRdb's table, derived via immunoSEQ multiplex PCR, lists solely in-frame clones and lacks some. The sample lists some 170,000 clones, 87% occurring once. The sequenced material came from PBMCs. The receptors originated from a woman under 40 in good health and CMV-seronegative.

The CDR3 reads CASTGQGAFNEQYF. As DNA, the CDR3 is TGTGCCAGCACAGGACAGGGGGCGTTCAACGAGCAGTACTTC. V usage is TRBV2 and J usage is TRBJ2-7; 11 nucleotides line up with TRBD1. Germline trimming cut 7 bases from V and 5 bases from J; bases unmatched to any gene: 7. The CDR3 runs to 14 residues. The germline gives CDR1 SNHLY, CDR2 FYNNEI.

V gene TRBV19 combines with J gene TRBJ1-5, with D uncertain. CDR3 size: 14 residues. V lost 4 bases to trimming and J lost 9 bases, with 16 bases between them. Germline V CDR1 and CDR2: LNHDA, SQIVND (reference sequence). CDR3 in amino acids: CASSNRGSIRPQHF. For the CDR3, the DNA is TGTGCCAGTAGTAATAGAGGGTCAATAAGGCCCCAGCATTTT.

V gene TRBV29-1 combines with J gene TRBJ2-3; 12 positions match TRBD2. This CDR3 region has 16 residues. With V trimmed by 4 bases and J by 3 bases, 8 bases remained unmatched. Germline V CDR1 and CDR2: SQVTM, ANQGSEA. CDR3 in amino acids: CSVAGLAGGPTDTQYF. The DNA of the CDR3 is TGCAGCGTTGCCGGGCTAGCGGGAGGGCCGACAGATACGCAGTATTTT.

The chain combines TRBV7-6 with TRBJ2-7; 7 bases map to TRBD2. V trimming: 0 bases; J trimming: 4 bases; junction bases outside the gene matches: 3. CDR1 SGHVS and CDR2 FNYEAQ come from the germline V gene. The CDR3 is 14 amino acids. CDR3 in DNA: TGTGCCAGCAGCTTAGCCGGCGGGGGATACGAGCAGTACTTC. As protein: CASSLAGGGYEQYF.

The chain employs TRBV28 and TRBJ2-5; D is unclear. The DNA matches TRBJ2-7 better at its end, which makes the J call doubtful. Germline V lookup: CDR1 MDHEN, CDR2 SYDVKM. The CDR3 totals 12 residues. The CDR3 DNA sequence: TGTGCCAGCAGGCAGAGGCCCTACGAGCAGTACTTC. Protein: CASRQRPYEQYF.

This rearrangement joins TRBV18 to TRBJ2-2, with 7 bases lining up with TRBD1. CDR3 size: 15 residues. V lost 2 bases to trimming and J lost 4 bases; unmatched junction nucleotides: 4. Germline-derived CDR1 and CDR2 are KGHSH and LQKENI. CDR3 residues: CASSPDRAPTGELFF. The CDR3 DNA reads as TGTGCCAGCTCACCAGACAGGGCCCCCACCGGGGAGCTGTTTTTT.

The chain links TRBV5-6 to TRBJ1-2, with 8 bases lining up with TRBD1. The germline gives CDR1 SGHDT, CDR2 YYEEEE. The trim removed 0 bases at V and 3 bases at J, leaving 4 bases unmatched. The CDR3 runs 15 residues. The CDR3 DNA reads as TGTGCCAGCAGCTTGGCCGGGACAGGACACTATGGCTACACCTTC. This sequence encodes CASSLAGTGHYGYTF. Full variable domain (missing parts from reference TRBV5-6 and TRBJ1-2): DAGVTQSPTHLIKTRGQQVTLRCSPKSGHDTVSWYQQALGQGPQFIFQYYEEEERQRGNFPDRFSGHQFPNYSSELNVNALLLGDSALYLCASSLAGTGHYGYTFGSGTRLTVV.

The rearrangement links TRBV7-2 to TRBJ2-5; D not resolved. Trimming stripped 4 bases from V and 4 bases from J, with 13 bases between. The length of the CDR3 is 14 residues. Germline V CDR1 and CDR2: SGHTA, FQGNSA. DNA for the CDR3: TGTGCCAGCAGCTCAATGGCATCTGGAGAGACCCAGTACTTC. It codes for CASSSMASGETQYF. Variable domain in full (rest from reference TRBV7-2 and TRBJ2-5): GAGVSQSPSNKVTEKGKDVELRCDPISGHTALYWYRQSLGQGLEFLIYFQGNSAPDKSGLPSDRFSAERTGGSVSTLTIQRTQQEDSAVYLCASSSMASGETQYFGPGTRLLVL.

V is TRBV13 and J is TRBJ1-1, with a possible D match to TRBD1 (5 bases). The CDR3 runs 12 residues. Trimming left V 5 bases short and J 11 bases short, with 15 bases between. Germline assignment: CDR1 PRHDT and CDR2 FYEKMQ (reference sequence). The CDR3 DNA is TGTGCCAGCAGCCCCAGGACCCCAGGGGCTTTCTTT. This translates into CASSPRTPGAFF.

The chain combines TRBV4-1 with TRBJ1-5; no reliable D call. CDR1 and CDR2 from the germline V gene are MGHRA and YSYEKL. V was clipped by 0 bases and J by 11 bases, with 17 bases between them. The CDR3 has 15 amino acids. CDR3 DNA: TGCGCCAGCAGCCAAGATATGGGAGTCATAGGGACCCAGCATTTT. It specifies CASSQDMGVIGTQHF.

The chain combines TRBV9 with TRBJ1-2; 7 bases map to TRBD1. V gave up 0 bases and J gave up 0 bases; unmatched junction bases: 2. Germline CDR1 reads SGDLS; CDR2 reads YYNGEE. The CDR3 is 15 residues long. CDR3 sequence: CASSVGGTANYGYTF. The CDR3 nucleotides read TGTGCCAGCAGCGTAGGGGGGACAGCTAACTATGGCTACACCTTC.

CDR3 nucleotide sequence: TGCAGCGTTGAAGGGGGACAGACTTTCTACAATGAGCAGTTCTTC. This translates into CSVEGGQTFYNEQFF. The chain links TRBV29-1 to TRBJ2-1; 7 positions agree with TRBD1. The CDR3 covers 15 residues. V gave up 1 base and J gave up 3 bases; unmatched junction bases: 6. The germline CDR1 and CDR2 sequences are SQVTM and ANQGSEA.

The genes are TRBV5-1 and TRBJ2-4; no clear D gene. Germline V gene lookup returns CDR1 SGHRS and CDR2 YFSETQ. The CDR3 has 15 residues. Between the trimmed V and J ends, which lost 4 bases and 0 bases, there was a span of 11 bases. CDR3 amino acids: CASSPNPPAKNIQYF. For the CDR3, the DNA is TGCGCCAGCAGCCCTAATCCACCAGCCAAAAACATTCAGTACTTC.

The J gene is TRBJ2-5, the V gene TRBV7-9; 10 bases line up with TRBD2. The ends lost 2 bases at V and 0 bases at J; junction bases unmatched: 9. The CDR3 is 18 residues long. CDR1 SEHNR and CDR2 FQNEAQ come from the germline V gene (reference sequence). In DNA, the CDR3 is TGTGCCAGCAGCTTACGGTTAGGCGGACTAGCGGACCAAGAGACCCAGTACTTC. This gives the protein CASSLRLGGLADQETQYF.

The table lists this clone with a few counts. The chain has TRBV21-1 and TRBJ1-4; TRBD1 was called by the table and not checked on the DNA. TRBV21-1 is flagged as a pseudogene. The CDR3 has 17 amino acids. The CDR3 here is CASSKERVPGYDEKLFF. The CDR3 nucleotides are TGTGCCAGCAGCAAAGAAAGGGTGCCAGGGTACGATGAAAAACTGTTTTTT.

V is TRBV16 and J is TRBJ1-6, with a possible D match to TRBD1 (6 bases). The germline gives CDR1 KGHSY, CDR2 FQNENV. Trimming left V 2 bases short and J 10 bases short, with 15 bases between. CDR3 length equals 15 residues. CDR3 nucleotides: TGTGCCAGCAGCCAAGATTTCAGGGGTGGCTCACCCCTCCACTTT. This codes for CASSQDFRGGSPLHF.

The chain joins TRBV27 to TRBJ1-5, with 8 bases identical to TRBD1. The trim removed 4 bases at V and 3 bases at J, leaving 14 bases unmatched. CDR1 and CDR2 from the germline V gene are MNHEY and SMNVEV (reference sequence). The CDR3 runs 18 residues. CDR3 amino acids: CASSYGTPTGATNQPQHF. The CDR3 DNA reads as TGTGCCAGCAGTTACGGGACCCCGACAGGGGCGACCAATCAGCCCCAGCATTTT.

This sequence joins TRBV27 and TRBJ2-3, with 10 bases that match TRBD1. Germline loops: CDR1 MNHEY, CDR2 SMNVEV (reference sequence). CDR3 length: 16 residues. The V segment lost 5 bases and the J segment 4 bases; nucleotides outside the gene matches: 9. The CDR3 nucleotides read TGTGCCAGCAGTAAGGGGGACAGGGGTTATCCAGATACGCAGTATTTT. This translates into CASSKGDRGYPDTQYF.

CDR3 sequence reads: CASSRDLGTYEQYF. As DNA, the CDR3 is TGTGCCAGCAGCCGGGACTTGGGCACCTACGAGCAGTACTTC. This sequence joins TRBV14 and TRBJ2-7, with a possible D match to TRBD2 (6 bases). There are 14 residues in the CDR3. Trimming removed 4 bases from V and 2 bases from J, with 12 bases in between. Per the germline V gene, CDR1 is SGHDN and CDR2 is FVKESK.

J is TRBJ1-4 and V is TRBV6-5; the D is unclear. Germline V gives CDR1 MNHEY, CDR2 SVGAGI. The CDR3 totals 15 residues. V was cut by 0 bases and J by 8 bases, with 13 bases left in between. CDR3 amino acids: CASSYSLGGGEKLFF. CDR3 in DNA: TGTGCCAGCAGTTACTCCCTTGGAGGTGGGGAAAAACTGTTTTTT.

This clone was recorded only once. The rearrangement uses TRBV7-2 and TRBJ2-1, with TRBD2 matching over 10 bases. V gave up 5 bases and J gave up 6 bases; unmatched junction bases: 10. The CDR3 totals 16 residues. From germline, CDR1 is SGHTA and CDR2 FQGNSA. The CDR3 is CASSPWRLAGFNEQFF. The CDR3 coding sequence is TGTGCCAGCAGCCCTTGGAGACTAGCGGGCTTCAATGAGCAGTTCTTC.

The genes are TRBV18 and TRBJ1-4, with TRBD1 matching over 9 bases. J was trimmed by 8 bases and V by 3 bases; bases with no gene match: 7. CDR3 length equals 15 residues. CDR1 and CDR2 from the germline V gene are KGHSH and LQKENI. CDR3 DNA sequence: TGTGCCAGCTCACCTTCGGACAGGGGTTGGGAAAAACTGTTTTTT. Its translation is CASSPSDRGWEKLFF. Together with reference TRBV18 and TRBJ1-4, the CDR3 gives the full variable domain: NAGVMQNPRHLVRRRGQEARLRCSPMKGHSHVYWYRQLPEEGLKFMVYLQKENIIDESGMPKERFSAEFPKEGPSILRIQQVVRGDSAAYFCASSPSDRGWEKLFFGSGTQLSVL.

J is TRBJ2-1 and V is TRBV28, with D perhaps matching TRBD2 (7 bases). The CDR3 is 15 residues long. V lost 3 bases to trimming and J lost 1 base, with 10 bases between them. Looked up from germline, CDR1 is MDHEN and CDR2 is SYDVKM. CDR3 sequence: CASSLGRGSYNEQFF. The CDR3 coding sequence is TGTGCCAGCAGTTTGGGGAGGGGGTCCTACAATGAGCAGTTCTTC.

This clone was counted only a few times. The chain recombines TRBV7-3 with TRBJ2-3, with D uncertain. The germline V gene has CDR1 SGHTA and CDR2 FQGTGA. V lost 2 bases and J 7 bases, leaving 10 bases between the germline ends. This CDR3 contains 13 residues. In DNA, the CDR3 is TGTGCCAGCAGCTTAGGCTTGGAGAATACGCAGTATTTT. Its translation is CASSLGLENTQYF.

This clone was seen just once. The V call is TRBV4-1, the J call TRBJ2-5; D is perhaps TRBD2 (6 bases). V was trimmed by 0 bases and J by 2 bases, leaving 13 bases between them. The CDR3 sequence is 16 residues long. CDR1 and CDR2 from the germline V gene are MGHRA and YSYEKL. The CDR3 is CASSQDLWGTQETQYF. The CDR3, as DNA: TGCGCCAGCAGCCAAGATCTTTGGGGGACTCAAGAGACCCAGTACTTC.

V gene TRBV7-9 combines with J gene TRBJ1-6; D remains ambiguous. Germline V CDR1 and CDR2: SEHNR, FQNEAQ (reference sequence). The CDR3 has 16 residues. Trimming took 5 bases from V and 10 from J, leaving 21 bases between them. DNA of the CDR3: TGTGCCAGCAGCAAATCCACCCAGGTTGTGGTGTCACCCCTCCACTTT. The encoded protein is CASSKSTQVVVSPLHF.

The J gene is TRBJ2-7, the V gene TRBV7-6; TRBD2 is a possible D gene (6 bases). CDR1 SGHVS and CDR2 FNYEAQ come from the germline V gene. The CDR3 sequence is 15 residues long. V was cut by 5 bases and J by 9 bases, with 23 bases left in between. The CDR3 DNA reads as TGTGCCAGCAGCCTTATGGAGGGATGTCCCTTTGGGCAGTACTTC. Protein: CASSLMEGCPFGQYF.

The chain's CDR3 is CASSSGLAATDTQYF. Written as DNA, the CDR3 is TGCGCCAGCAGCTCCGGACTAGCGGCTACAGATACGCAGTATTTT. The chain is built from TRBV5-1 and TRBJ2-3; 10 positions agree with TRBD2. The CDR3 has 15 residues. V was pared by 3 bases and J by 3 bases, with 4 bases of the junction left unmatched. CDR1 and CDR2 (germline): SGHRS, YFSETQ.